Listed below are T cell receptor beta chains from one sample, sequenced in a study of blood T cell repertoires in COVID-19. The data were produced by immunoSEQ multiplex PCR, yet TCRdb's version contains in-frame clones alone and is incomplete. The sample has approximately 170,000 clones; about 86% are singletons. The sequenced sample consisted of peripheral blood. The receptor source for this set is a woman older than 75 in a cohort sampled during active or convalescent COVID-19. Each CDR3 is given with its conserved first and last residue. A D gene is named only where the DNA matches it firmly. Size values are once, few and many counts, or a class for expanded clones, and some rows have none.

>-|TRBJ2-7|TRBV9|TRBD2
TGTGCCAGCAGCGTAGCCCCAACTAGCGTCCCCTACGAGCAGTACTTC
CASSVAPTSVPYEQYF
>-|TRBJ1-1|TRBV18|-
TGTGCCAGCTCATCAGGCGGGGGAGCCACTGAAGCTTTCTTT
CASSSGGGATEAFF
>-|TRBJ1-6|TRBV9|-
TGTGCCAGCAGCGTAGTCCCAGGGGAAGCCCGAATCCCCCTCCACTTT
CASSVVPGEARIPLHF
>-|TRBJ1-4|TRBV7-2|-
TGTGCCAGCAGCTTAGCGGGAGGGGTGATTAATGAAAAACTGTTTTTT
CASSLAGGVINEKLFF
>-|TRBJ1-2|TRBV24-1|TRBD1
TGTGCCACCAGTGAGGATGGGACAGGGGGCGATTATGGCTACACCTTC
CATSEDGTGGDYGYTF
>-|TRBJ2-7|TRBV24-1|TRBD1
TGTGCCACCAGTGAACGGGACAGGGGTCGCGAGCAGTACTTC
CATSERDRGREQYF
>-|TRBJ2-3|TRBV29-1|-
TGCAGCGTTGCCGGGTCCCGGAGCAACACAGATACGCAGTATTTT
CSVAGSRSNTDTQYF
>-|TRBJ2-3|TRBV19|-
TGTGCCAGTAGTCGACTTTATTCTAGCACAGATACGCAGTATTTT
CASSRLYSSTDTQYF
>few|TRBJ2-2|TRBV6-2/TRBV6-3|TRBD1
TGTGCCAGCAGTCCAACAGGGGATATTACCGGGGAGCTGTTTTTT
CASSPTGDITGELFF
>-|TRBJ2-6|TRBV28|-
TGTGCCAGCAGTTTGTCCCTCTCTGGGGCCAACGTCCTGACTTTC
CASSLSLSGANVLTF
>-|TRBJ1-1|TRBV5-1|-
TGCGCCAGCAGCTTGGACAGGGTTGAAGCTTTCTTT
CASSLDRVEAFF
>-|TRBJ1-1|TRBV28|-
TGTGCCAGCAGTTTCCGTTTGAACACTGAAGCTTTCTTT
CASSFRLNTEAFF
>-|TRBJ1-2|TRBV5-8|TRBD1
TGTGCCAGCACGAGGGTGAGGACAGGGGCCTATGGCTACACCTTC
CASTRVRTGAYGYTF
>many|TRBJ1-2|TRBV7-2|TRBD1
TGTGCCAGCAGCTGGTATGACCGACAGGGGACCTATGGCTACACCTTC
CASSWYDRQGTYGYTF
>-|TRBJ2-7|TRBV3-1/TRBV3-2|TRBD1
TGTGCCAGCAGCCAATTCGGGGGACAGGGGGACGAGCAGTACTTC
CASSQFGGQGDEQYF
>once|TRBJ1-2|TRBV10-3|TRBD1
TGTGCCATCAGTGAATGGGACAGGGGGGACTACGGGGGCTACACCTTC
CAISEWDRGDYGGYTF
>-|TRBJ1-1|TRBV5-1|-
TGCGCCAGCAGCCTAAACAGGGAGAACACTGAAGCTTTCTTT
CASSLNRENTEAFF
>few|TRBJ2-3|TRBV20-1|-
TGCAGTGCTAGTTGGGGGGACCCCAGCACAGATACGCAGTATTTT
CSASWGDPSTDTQYF
>-|TRBJ1-1|TRBV9|TRBD1
TGTGCCAGCAGCGTAACAGGGGTGAACACTGAAGCTTTCTTT
CASSVTGVNTEAFF
>-|TRBJ2-3|TRBV18|-
TGTGCCAGCTCACCACGGGCATTATCTGGGACAGATACGCAGTATTTT
CASSPRALSGTDTQYF
>-|TRBJ1-1|TRBV27|-
TGTGCCAGCAGTTTAGTCAGTCCGCCCCAGAACACTGAAGCTTTCTTT
CASSLVSPPQNTEAFF
>few|TRBJ2-1|TRBV7-2|-
TGTGCCAGCAGCTTAGTACGGAGCTCCTACAATGAGCAGTTCTTC
CASSLVRSSYNEQFF
>-|TRBJ2-2|TRBV10-2|TRBD1
TGCGCCAGCAGTGAGGGCTGGGGGACAGGGATCACCGGGGAGCTGTTTTTT
CASSEGWGTGITGELFF
>-|TRBJ2-3|TRBV4-2|-
TGTGCCAGCAGCCAAGGCGAGGTGTCGGGCACAGATACGCAGTATTTT
CASSQGEVSGTDTQYF
>-|TRBJ1-1|TRBV24-1|-
TGTGCCACCAGTGCGCGAACAGGCAGTGAAGCTTTCTTT
CATSARTGSEAFF
>-|TRBJ1-2|TRBV19|TRBD1
TGTGCCAGTAGTATAGTAGGGACAGGGAGTGGCTACACCTTC
CASSIVGTGSGYTF
>-|TRBJ2-3|TRBV5-4|-
TGTGCCAGCAGCAAGAGCGGTGGACCGCCAGATACGCAGTATTTT
CASSKSGGPPDTQYF
>few|TRBJ2-2|TRBV27|-
TGTGCCAGCATCACGACAGGGAACACCGGGGAGCTGTTTTTT
CASITTGNTGELFF
>-|TRBJ2-1|TRBV6-4|-
TGTGCCAGCAGTACCGGGACAACCAATGAGCAGTTCTTC
CASSTGTTNEQFF
>-|TRBJ2-7|TRBV12-3/TRBV12-4|-
TGTGCCAGCGCGTCGGCCTACGAGCAGTACTTC
CASASAYEQYF
>once|TRBJ2-3|TRBV28|-
TGTGCCAGCGGGGGGGGCGGTTTGGAAGATACGCAGTATTTT
CASGGGGLEDTQYF
>-|TRBJ1-2|TRBV15|TRBD1
TGTGCCACCAGCAGGAGGAGCGGAACAGGGGGCGTTTTGGTCTATGGCTACACCTTC
CATSRRSGTGGVLVYGYTF
>once|TRBJ1-1|TRBV28|-
TGTGCCAGCAGTTTAGGGCAGAACACTGAAGCTTTCTTT
CASSLGQNTEAFF
>-|TRBJ2-2|TRBV11-2|TRBD1
TGTGCCAGCAGCTTAGGACAGGGGGACACCGGGGAGCTGTTTTTT
CASSLGQGDTGELFF
>-|TRBJ1-5|TRBV28|-
TGTGCCAGCAGTCCGGGACACTTGAATCAGCCCCAGCATTTT
CASSPGHLNQPQHF
>-|TRBJ2-5|TRBV5-1|TRBD2
TGCGCCAGCAGCATCACCATTCTGACTAGCAGAGAGACCCAGTACTTC
CASSITILTSRETQYF
>once|TRBJ1-6|TRBV4-2|TRBD1
TGTGCCAGCAGCCAAGGCCACGGACAGGGGGATTCACCCCTCCACTTT
CASSQGHGQGDSPLHF
>few|TRBJ1-2|TRBV25-1|-
TGTGCCAGCAGTGAAAATGGCGGCTATGGCTACACCTTC
CASSENGGYGYTF
>once|TRBJ2-1|TRBV15|-
TGTGCCACCAGCAGACTGTGGGGGGACCACAATGAGCAGTTCTTC
CATSRLWGDHNEQFF
>-|TRBJ1-2|TRBV6-5|-
TGTGCCAGCAGGCGGGATTCTAACTATGGCTACACCTTC
CASRRDSNYGYTF
>few|TRBJ2-7|TRBV9|TRBD2
TGTGCCAGCAGCGCCGGACTAGCGGGGGCCAGCTACGAGCAGTACTTC
CASSAGLAGASYEQYF
>-|TRBJ1-4|TRBV10-2|-
TGCGCCAGCAGTGAGAGTCAGGATAATGAAAAACTGTTTTTT
CASSESQDNEKLFF
>-|TRBJ1-1|TRBV24-1|TRBD1
TGTGCCACCCAGGGGGCCACTGAAGCTTTCTTT
CATQGATEAFF
>many|TRBJ1-1|TRBV20-1|-
TGCAGTGCTAGTAAGAGCTCAGGGGTTCCTGAAGCTTTCTTT
CSASKSSGVPEAFF
>-|TRBJ2-5|TRBV19|TRBD1
TGTGCCAGTAGGTTCGGGACAGCGAACCAAGAGACCCAGTACTTC
CASRFGTANQETQYF
>-|TRBJ1-5|TRBV30|-
TGTGCCTGGAGTCCCCCAGGGTTTCAGCCCCAGCATTTT
CAWSPPGFQPQHF
>-|TRBJ1-2|TRBV11-3|TRBD1
TGTGCCACTCGACAGGGACACTATGGCTACACCTTC
CATRQGHYGYTF
>few|TRBJ1-2|TRBV28|-
TGTGCCAGCAGTTTCGGGGGAGGCAGGGTCTATGGCTACACCTTC
CASSFGGGRVYGYTF
>-|TRBJ1-6|TRBV5-4|-
TGTGCCAGCACCCTGACGGGGAATAATTCACCCCTCCACTTT
CASTLTGNNSPLHF
>-|TRBJ1-1|TRBV11-3|-
TGTGCCAGCAGCTTCGCCGGGACTTCTGGTGAAGCTTTCTTT
CASSFAGTSGEAFF
>-|TRBJ1-6|TRBV4-3|TRBD1
TGCGCCAGCAGCCAAACGCCGGGACAGAATTCACCCCTCCACTTT
CASSQTPGQNSPLHF
>-|TRBJ2-5|TRBV19|-
TGTGCCAGTAGTATTGGTGTGCGGGAATCCCAAGAGACCCAGTACTTC
CASSIGVRESQETQYF